This TCR beta chain was captured in a study of cytomegalovirus exposure and HLA in healthy donors. Study at large: In an early release, HLA-typed donors contributed 90 million or so unique TCR sequences.

This clone was detected only a few times. Its cognate antigen is unknown. PCR primers comprised 60 Vbeta and 13 Jbeta primers. Only in-frame clones appear in the TCRdb table, and some are missing; sequencing was by immunoSEQ multiplex PCR. The sample carries roughly 62,000 clones, roughly 77% recorded once. The CDR3 extends over 16 amino acids. Trimming took 0 bases from V and 1 from J, leaving 12 bases between them. CDR1 and CDR2 (germline): SGDLS, YYNGEE. Study observations and caveats: The authors listed around 150 TCR beta chains as cytomegalovirus-associated. As immune exposure information, only CMV serostatus was available. In an earlier analysis, about 87% or about 30%: the productive usage of most TCR beta V segments.

The sample was PBMCs. V gene TRBV9 combines with J gene TRBJ2-3, with a possible D match to TRBD2 (6 bases). This receptor was taken from a woman between 40 and 50 years old in good health and CMV-seropositive. The CDR3 DNA reads TGTGCCAGCAGCGTAGTAGGATGGGGGGGCACAGATACGCAGTATTTT. Protein product: CASSVVGWGGTDTQYF.